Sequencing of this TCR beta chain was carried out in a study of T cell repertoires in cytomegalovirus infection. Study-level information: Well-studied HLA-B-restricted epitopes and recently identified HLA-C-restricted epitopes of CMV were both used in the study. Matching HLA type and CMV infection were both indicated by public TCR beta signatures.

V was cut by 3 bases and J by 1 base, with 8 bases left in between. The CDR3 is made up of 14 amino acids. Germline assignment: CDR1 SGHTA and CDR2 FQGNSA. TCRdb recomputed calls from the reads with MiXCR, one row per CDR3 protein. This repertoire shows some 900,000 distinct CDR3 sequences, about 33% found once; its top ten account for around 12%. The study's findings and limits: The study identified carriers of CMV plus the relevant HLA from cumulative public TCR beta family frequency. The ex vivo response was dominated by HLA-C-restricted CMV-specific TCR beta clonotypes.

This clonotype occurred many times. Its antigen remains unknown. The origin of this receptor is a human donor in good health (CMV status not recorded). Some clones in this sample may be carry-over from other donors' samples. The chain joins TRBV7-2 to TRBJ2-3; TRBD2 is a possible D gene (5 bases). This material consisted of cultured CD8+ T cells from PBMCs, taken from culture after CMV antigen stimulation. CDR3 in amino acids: CASSFGLGTDTQYF. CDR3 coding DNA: TGTGCCAGCAGCTTCGGACTCGGCACAGATACGCAGTATTTT.